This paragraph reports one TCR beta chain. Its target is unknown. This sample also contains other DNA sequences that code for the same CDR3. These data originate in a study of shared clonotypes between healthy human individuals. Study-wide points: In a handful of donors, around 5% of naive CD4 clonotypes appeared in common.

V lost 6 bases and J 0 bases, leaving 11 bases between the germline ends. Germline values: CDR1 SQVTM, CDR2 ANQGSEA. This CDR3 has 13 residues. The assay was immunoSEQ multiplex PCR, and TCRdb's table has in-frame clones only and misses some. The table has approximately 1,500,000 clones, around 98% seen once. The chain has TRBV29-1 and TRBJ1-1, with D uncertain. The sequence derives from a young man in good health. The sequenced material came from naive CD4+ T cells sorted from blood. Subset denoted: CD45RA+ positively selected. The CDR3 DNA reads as TGCAGCGTCGGTGGACGGCTGAACACTGAAGCTTTCTTT. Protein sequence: CSVGGRLNTEAFF.